This T cell receptor beta chain emerged from a study of cytomegalovirus exposure and HLA in healthy donors. This clone appeared once. Since no conserved phenylalanine or tryptophan closes the CDR3, a read error is the likely cause. The limits of the CDR3 on the DNA are not certain, so only TCRdb's listed CDR3 is given. Germline CDR1 and CDR2: SGHTA and FQGNSA. Termini included, the CDR3 measures 13 amino acids. PCR employed 60 Vbeta and 13 Jbeta primers. TCRdb's copy holds only in-frame clones and misses some; the assay was immunoSEQ multiplex PCR. The repertoire holds approximately 100,000 clones, with around 85% as singletons.

The specimen was PBMCs. The chain links TRBV7-2 to TRBJ1-1; TRBD1, the D gene given by the table, was not confirmed from the DNA. The TCR comes from a man aged 55 to 69 in good health and CMV-seronegative. The CDR3 here is CASSLTDRDRGFV.